The source of this T cell receptor (beta chain) is a study of CD8+ T cells in alopecia areata. This clone was observed a few times. Its antigen remains unknown. The germline CDR1 and CDR2 sequences are GTSNPN and SVGIG (reference sequence). The CDR3 covers 15 residues. V was clipped by 0 bases and J by 6 bases, with 12 bases between them. cDNA prepared by RNA extraction and subsequent reverse transcription served as the template for sequencing. The protocol was immunoSEQ multiplex PCR, while the TCRdb copy is restricted to in-frame clones and leaves out a portion. The sample includes roughly 140,000 clones, roughly 46% seen only once; the top ten take 0.85% to 1%. Regarding the study as a whole: TCR sharing was clearer in mice than between patients, perhaps partly owing to patient HLA diversity.

Sequencing was performed on CD4+ T cells sorted from blood, taken at week 0. The V and J genes are TRBV30 and TRBJ1-6; D not resolved. The sequence was collected from a human donor with alopecia areata. This chain's CDR3 is CAWSVPDPVNSPLHF. In DNA, the CDR3 is TGTGCCTGGAGTGTACCGGATCCGGTTAATTCACCCCTCCACTTT.